The 32 T cell receptor beta chains below all came from one sample that was sequenced in a study of blood T cell repertoires in COVID-19. Data came from immunoSEQ multiplex PCR; TCRdb stores just in-frame clones and leaves some out. The sample has 110,000 or so clones; about 80% are singletons. The sequenced material came from peripheral blood. The receptors shown here come from an older woman with acute or convalescent COVID-19.

The rearrangement links TRBV11-2 to TRBJ2-2, with D possibly TRBD1 on 6 matching bases. This CDR3 contains 17 residues. V was cut by 7 bases and J by 2 bases, with 20 bases left in between. CDR1 SGHAT and CDR2 FQNNGV come from the germline V gene. As DNA, the CDR3 is TGTGCCAGCATTGGGGGCGGTGGCAGGGGAAACACCGGGGAGCTGTTTTTT. Translated: CASIGGGGRGNTGELFF. The full variable domain, its missing parts supplied by reference TRBV11-2 and TRBJ2-2, is EAGVAQSPRYKIIEKRQSVAFWCNPISGHATLYWYQQILGQGPKLLIQFQNNGVVDDSQLPKDRFSAERLKGVDSTLKIQPAKLEDSAVYLCASIGGGGRGNTGELFFGEGSRLTVL.

The chain recombines TRBV21-1 with TRBJ1-1; the listed D gene, TRBD1, was not tested against the DNA. TRBV21-1 is a pseudogene. The CDR3 length is 18 residues. CDR3 DNA: TGTGCCAGCAGCAAAAGGGTTAGGGGATACCGCATGAACACTGAAGCTTTCTTT. As protein: CASSKRVRGYRMNTEAFF.

The chain is built from TRBV5-4 and TRBJ2-1, with 14 positions matching TRBD2. V shed 4 bases, J shed 7 bases, and the junction held 10 bases outside the gene matches. Germline assignment: CDR1 SGHNT and CDR2 YYREEE (reference sequence). There are 17 residues in the CDR3. In DNA, the CDR3 is TGTGCCAGCAGCCGACTGACTAGCGGGGGGGCACGAAATGAGCAGTTCTTC. Translating gives CASSRLTSGGARNEQFF. The complete variable domain, with remaining parts taken from reference TRBV5-4 and TRBJ2-1, reads ETGVTQSPTHLIKTRGQQVTLRCSSQSGHNTVSWYQQALGQGPQFIFQYYREEENGRGNFPPRFSGLQFPNYSSELNVNALELDDSALYLCASSRLTSGGARNEQFFGPGTRLTVL.

This clone has a single count. V gene TRBV7-8 combines with J gene TRBJ2-7; 7 bases line up with TRBD2. Germline V lookup: CDR1 SGHVS, CDR2 FQNEAQ. This CDR3 contains 18 residues. V lost 5 bases to trimming and J lost 3 bases; unmatched junction nucleotides: 19. CDR3 DNA: TGTGCCAGCAGCCTTCAGGCTAGCGGTTCTTCTTCGGTCTACGAGCAGTACTTC. This sequence encodes CASSLQASGSSSVYEQYF.

The chain joins TRBV20-1 to TRBJ1-2; maybe TRBD1 (6 bases). Trimming took 3 bases from V and 0 from J, leaving 8 bases between them. The germline gives CDR1 DFQATT, CDR2 SNEGSKA (reference sequence). This CDR3 is built from 13 residues. The CDR3 coding sequence is TGCAGTGCTAGTAAGGGGGCTAACTATGGCTACACCTTC. This encodes CSASKGANYGYTF.

The chain links TRBV10-3 to TRBJ1-1; no clear D. Germline lookup yields CDR1 ENHRY and CDR2 SYGVKD. The length of the CDR3 is 15 residues. V was trimmed by 4 bases and J by 0 bases, leaving 12 bases between them. In DNA form, the CDR3 reads TGTGCCATCAGTGGCCGTCGGAGTTTGAACACTGAAGCTTTCTTT. As protein: CAISGRRSLNTEAFF.

The chain joins TRBV29-1 to TRBJ2-3; 9 positions agree with TRBD1. From germline, CDR1 is SQVTM and CDR2 ANQGSEA. V was clipped by 7 bases and J by 2 bases; unmatched bases: 7. The CDR3 totals 14 residues. DNA for the CDR3: TGCAGCGAGAAGGGGACAGGGTCCACAGATACGCAGTATTTT. Protein product: CSEKGTGSTDTQYF.

V is TRBV29-1 and J is TRBJ1-2, with D tentatively TRBD1 (5 bases). The CDR3 spans 13 residues. CDR1 SQVTM and CDR2 ANQGSEA come from the germline V gene. V lost 4 bases to trimming and J lost 5 bases, with 14 bases between them. CDR3 bases: TGCAGCGTTGTGAATGAGACAGCGTATGGCTACACCTTC. Encoded protein: CSVVNETAYGYTF.

V is TRBV6-6 and J is TRBJ1-5; perhaps TRBD1 as D (6 bases). The V end was cut by 6 bases, the J end by 7 bases, with 19 bases between. From germline, CDR1 is MNHNY and CDR2 SVGAGI (reference sequence). The CDR3 totals 15 residues. The CDR3 here is CASSPEGQSGQPQHF. In nucleotides, the CDR3 is TGTGCCAGCAGCCCCGAGGGACAAAGTGGACAGCCCCAGCATTTT.

This chain uses TRBV5-1 with TRBJ1-2, with 8 bases aligning to TRBD1. Germline trimming cut 4 bases from V and 4 bases from J; bases unmatched to any gene: 18. The CDR3 is made up of 18 amino acids. The V gene's germline CDR1 is SGHRS and CDR2 YFSETQ. DNA of the CDR3: TGCGCCAGCAGCGAAGGGCCCCAAAGGACAGGGTCTCTCTATGGCTACACCTTC. Translating gives CASSEGPQRTGSLYGYTF.

This sequence joins TRBV6-5 and TRBJ2-4, with D tentatively TRBD2 (6 bases). CDR1 is MNHEY and CDR2 is SVGAGI in the germline V gene. The CDR3 totals 15 residues. V lost 6 bases and J 0 bases, leaving 12 bases between the germline ends. The chain's CDR3 is CASSGGPLAKNIQYF. The CDR3 DNA sequence: TGTGCCAGCAGCGGAGGGCCGCTAGCCAAAAACATTCAGTACTTC.

The J gene is TRBJ2-1, the V gene TRBV11-2, with 8 positions matching TRBD1. Germline V gene lookup returns CDR1 SGHAT and CDR2 FQNNGV. J lost 2 bases, V lost 2 bases, and 5 bases had no gene match. CDR3 length: 16 residues. Written as DNA, the CDR3 is TGTGCCAGCAGCTTATCCGGGACAGGAGCCTACAATGAGCAGTTCTTC. Its protein is CASSLSGTGAYNEQFF.

This clone showed up just once. This chain uses TRBV28 with TRBJ1-5; D is possibly TRBD1 (5 bases). V dropped 5 bases and J dropped 1 base, with 15 bases sitting between them. This CDR3 region has 16 residues. CDR1 is MDHEN, CDR2 SYDVKM, per germline. The CDR3 is CASSPEIPGSNQPQHF. CDR3 nucleotide sequence: TGTGCCAGCAGTCCAGAAATCCCAGGGAGCAATCAGCCCCAGCATTTT.

This rearrangement joins TRBV4-1 to TRBJ2-7; 10 bases agree with TRBD1. Germline CDR1 is MGHRA and CDR2 is YSYEKL. The V gene end was trimmed by 4 bases and the J gene end by 2 bases; junction bases not matched to a gene: 2. This CDR3 region has 14 residues. As DNA, the CDR3 is TGCGCCAGCAGCCGGACAGGGGGGACCTACGAGCAGTACTTC. This translates into CASSRTGGTYEQYF.

The table lists this clone with a count of one. The V gene is TRBV6-1, the J gene TRBJ2-2, with a tentative D call TRBD2 (6 bases). The CDR3 is 16 residues long. Trimming took 4 bases from V and 5 from J, leaving 17 bases between them. Germline CDR1 and CDR2: MNHNS and SASEGT. Here the CDR3 reads CASSVRTIRWTGELFF. The CDR3 nucleotides read TGTGCCAGCAGTGTTCGGACTATCCGTTGGACCGGGGAGCTGTTTTTT.

This clone was observed a few times. The chain employs TRBV7-2 and TRBJ1-3; the D is unclear. The length of the CDR3 is 18 residues. V was clipped by 2 bases and J by 0 bases, with 17 bases between them. Germline V gene data show CDR1 as SGHTA and CDR2 as FQGNSA. CDR3: CASSLFVGGTYSGNTIYF. CDR3 nucleotide sequence: TGTGCCAGCAGCTTATTTGTCGGCGGAACCTACTCTGGAAACACCATATATTTT. The variable domain in full, completed from reference TRBV7-2 and TRBJ1-3, reads GAGVSQSPSNKVTEKGKDVELRCDPISGHTALYWYRQSLGQGLEFLIYFQGNSAPDKSGLPSDRFSAERTGGSVSTLTIQRTQQEDSAVYLCASSLFVGGTYSGNTIYFGEGSWLTVV.

In its sample, this clone was seen once. The chain combines TRBV9 with TRBJ2-1; D gene ambiguous. Per germline, CDR1 SGDLS and CDR2 YYNGEE. Trimming removed 4 bases at V and 9 bases at J, with 11 bases between. This CDR3 comprises 12 residues. The CDR3 spells CASSPSVTEQFF. The CDR3 DNA reads TGTGCCAGCAGCCCCAGCGTGACTGAGCAGTTCTTC.

This clone was observed a few times. V gene TRBV28 combines with J gene TRBJ1-5; D is ambiguous. Trimming left V 8 bases short and J 4 bases short, with 12 bases between. The CDR3 totals 13 residues. CDR1 MDHEN and CDR2 SYDVKM come from the germline V gene. CDR3 nucleotides: TGTGCCAGCCTTCCCAGTCTTAATCAGCCCCAGCATTTT. This codes for CASLPSLNQPQHF.

V and J are TRBV28 and TRBJ2-7; D gene ambiguous. The germline V and J ends were trimmed by 5 bases and 6 bases, with 17 bases remaining between them. From germline, CDR1 is MDHEN and CDR2 SYDVKM. The CDR3 has 14 residues. CDR3 sequence (DNA): TGTGCCAGCAGTCCCAGGCTTCCCACCTGCGAGCAGTACTTC. The encoded protein is CASSPRLPTCEQYF.

This clone came up once. J is TRBJ2-5 and V is TRBV9, with 8 positions matching TRBD2. Germline CDR1 reads SGDLS; CDR2 reads YYNGEE. The trim removed 4 bases at V and 5 bases at J, leaving 10 bases unmatched. CDR3 length: 15 amino acids. CDR3 sequence reads: CASSLSGLARETQYF. CDR3 coding DNA: TGTGCCAGCAGCCTCAGCGGACTAGCTCGGGAGACCCAGTACTTC.

The chain joins TRBV11-2 to TRBJ1-2; D not certain. The CDR3 loop spans 13 amino acids. Germline V gene data show CDR1 as SGHAT and CDR2 as FQNNGV. V gave up 5 bases and J gave up 6 bases, with 13 bases separating them. The CDR3 sequence is CASSLAVLNGYTF. CDR3 nucleotide sequence: TGTGCCAGCAGCCTTGCGGTACTCAATGGCTACACCTTC. Variable domain in full (rest from reference TRBV11-2 and TRBJ1-2): EAGVAQSPRYKIIEKRQSVAFWCNPISGHATLYWYQQILGQGPKLLIQFQNNGVVDDSQLPKDRFSAERLKGVDSTLKIQPAKLEDSAVYLCASSLAVLNGYTFGSGTRLTVV.

V and J are TRBV5-1 and TRBJ2-2, with 9 bases identical to TRBD2. CDR1 and CDR2 from the germline V gene are SGHRS and YFSETQ. CDR3 length: 17 residues. V lost 1 base and J lost 4; bases outside the gene matches: 8. CDR3 in DNA: TGCGCCAGCAGCTTGAGGGATCCAGCGGGAGGCACCGGGGAGCTGTTTTTT. This codes for CASSLRDPAGGTGELFF.

The chain combines TRBV6-5 with TRBJ1-2; TRBD1 agrees at 7 bases. CDR1 and CDR2 from the germline V gene are MNHEY and SVGAGI. This CDR3 is 14 amino acids long. Trimming removed 2 bases from V and 6 bases from J; junction bases left unmatched: 6. This CDR3 is CASSYSQGGDGYTF. As DNA, the CDR3 is TGTGCCAGCAGTTACAGTCAGGGGGGTGATGGCTACACCTTC.

The CDR3 reads CASSPPPQETQYF. CDR3 DNA: TGTGCCAGCTCACCACCCCCTCAAGAGACCCAGTACTTC. The chain employs TRBV18 and TRBJ2-5; D is unresolved. CDR3 size: 13 residues. The V end was cut by 0 bases, the J end by 2 bases, with 4 bases between. Germline assignment: CDR1 KGHSH and CDR2 LQKENI.

This chain links TRBV12-3 or TRBV12-4 with TRBJ1-2, with D perhaps TRBD1 (5 bases). The length of the CDR3 is 12 residues. V was trimmed by 5 bases and J by 8 bases, leaving 12 bases between them. Here the CDR3 reads CASSVRVGGYTF. CDR3 bases: TGTGCCAGCAGTGTCAGGGTAGGAGGCTACACCTTC.

V usage is TRBV7-9 and J usage is TRBJ1-1, with D perhaps TRBD1 (5 bases). The V and J ends lost 6 bases and 0 bases respectively, with 8 bases between them. The CDR3 covers 13 residues. In germline, CDR1 is SEHNR, CDR2 FQNEAQ (reference sequence). The CDR3 loop reads CASRDILNTEAFF. For the CDR3, the DNA is TGTGCCAGCAGGGACATACTGAACACTGAAGCTTTCTTT.

This rearrangement joins TRBV10-2 to TRBJ1-1; 8 positions match TRBD1. The germline V gene has CDR1 WSHSY and CDR2 SAAADI. The CDR3 consists of 13 residues. J lost 5 bases, V lost 9 bases, and 8 bases had no gene match. CDR3 sequence reads: CASTYRGGTEAFF. The CDR3 DNA is TGCGCCAGTACCTACAGGGGGGGGACTGAAGCTTTCTTT.

V and J are TRBV2 and TRBJ1-6; maybe TRBD1 (5 bases). Germline V gene data show CDR1 as SNHLY and CDR2 as FYNNEI. Trimming removed 9 bases from V and 6 bases from J, with 12 bases in between. This CDR3 spans 13 amino acids. The CDR3: CASDSGINSPLHF. CDR3 nucleotides: TGTGCCAGTGACAGCGGGATTAATTCACCCCTCCACTTT.

The J gene is TRBJ1-1, the V gene TRBV3-1 (or the pseudogene TRBV3-2); D remains unclear. Germline CDR1 is LGHDT and CDR2 is YNNKEL (reference sequence). The CDR3 contains 15 residues. The ends were cut back, 1 base at V and 1 base at J, with 10 bases in the middle. CDR3 residues: CASSQVRTSNTEAFF. The CDR3 DNA follows: TGTGCCAGCAGCCAAGTCCGTACATCGAACACTGAAGCTTTCTTT.

V and J are TRBV5-4 and TRBJ2-2; D ambiguous. This CDR3 has 14 residues. Per germline, CDR1 SGHNT and CDR2 YYREEE (reference sequence). V was cut by 2 bases and J by 1 base, with 6 bases left in between. The CDR3 DNA sequence: TGTGCCAGCAGCTTTGTCGGGAACACCGGGGAGCTGTTTTTT. This encodes CASSFVGNTGELFF. Looking up the rest from reference TRBV5-4 and TRBJ2-2 gives the full variable domain: ETGVTQSPTHLIKTRGQQVTLRCSSQSGHNTVSWYQQALGQGPQFIFQYYREEENGRGNFPPRFSGLQFPNYSSELNVNALELDDSALYLCASSFVGNTGELFFGEGSRLTVL.

The chain has TRBV4-1 and TRBJ2-3; the match to TRBD2 covers 7 bases. The germline V gene has CDR1 MGHRA and CDR2 YSYEKL. The junction had 22 bases not matched to a gene; V was cut back by 8 bases and J by 2 bases. The length of the CDR3 is 19 residues. In DNA, the CDR3 is TGCGCCAGCGGGCACTTATCGGGAGGCCAGGATCCCTCCACAGATACGCAGTATTTT. Protein sequence: CASGHLSGGQDPSTDTQYF.

The chain employs TRBV11-3 and TRBJ2-1, with a weak D call TRBD2 (6 bases). Deletions cut 2 bases from V and 0 bases from J, with 14 bases between. Germline values: CDR1 SGHNT, CDR2 YENEEA. The CDR3 runs to 17 residues. This chain's CDR3 is CASSLNWAGSSYNEQFF. The CDR3, as DNA: TGTGCCAGCAGCTTAAATTGGGCGGGGAGCTCCTACAATGAGCAGTTCTTC.